Following are 27 T cell receptor beta chains from one sample sequenced in a study of blood T cell repertoires in COVID-19. The assay was immunoSEQ multiplex PCR, and TCRdb's table has in-frame clones only and misses some. The table shows some 300,000 clones, with approximately 86% occurring only once. Sequencing used peripheral blood. All receptors come from a woman between 70 and 85 years old with COVID-19, enrolled during active disease.

V gene TRBV28 combines with J gene TRBJ1-1; D is perhaps TRBD1 (6 bases). V shed 4 bases and J shed 7 bases, with 13 bases lying between them. The CDR3 consists of 13 residues. Germline lookup yields CDR1 MDHEN and CDR2 SYDVKM. In nucleotides, the CDR3 is TGTGCCAGCAGTTCTGGACAGCAGCATGAAGCTTTCTTT. This sequence encodes CASSSGQQHEAFF.

The chain employs TRBV9 and TRBJ2-1; tentatively, D is TRBD1 (5 bases). The CDR3 extends over 13 amino acids. Trimming took off 3 bases at V and 8 bases at J, with 12 bases between the two ends. Germline CDR1 SGDLS, CDR2 YYNGEE. The CDR3 DNA reads as TGTGCCAGCAGCGCCCGGACAATGGATGAGCAGTTCTTC. Its protein is CASSARTMDEQFF. The full variable domain, with the rest looked up from reference TRBV9 and TRBJ2-1, is DSGVTQTPKHLITATGQRVTLRCSPRSGDLSVYWYQQSLDQGLQFLIQYYNGEERAKGNILERFSAQQFPDLHSELNLSSLELGDSALYFCASSARTMDEQFFGPGTRLTVL.

This chain uses TRBV7-8 with TRBJ1-4; 7 nucleotides agree with TRBD1. The CDR3 covers 15 residues. Losses at the gene ends were 0 bases for V and 12 bases for J; bases not matched to a gene: 10. The germline gives CDR1 SGHVS, CDR2 FQNEAQ. The chain's CDR3 is CASSLATGLGGELFF. The CDR3 DNA follows: TGTGCCAGCAGCTTAGCGACAGGGCTCGGAGGGGAACTGTTTTTT. Variable domain in full (rest from reference TRBV7-8 and TRBJ1-4): GAGVSQSPRYKVAKRGQDVALRCDPISGHVSLFWYQQALGQGPEFLTYFQNEAQLDKSGLPSDRFFAERPEGSVSTLKIQRTQQEDSAVYLCASSLATGLGGELFFGSGTQLSVL.

The rearrangement uses TRBV5-1 and TRBJ1-1, with D uncertain. Germline V gene lookup returns CDR1 SGHRS and CDR2 YFSETQ. This CDR3 has 15 residues. Trimming cost V 0 bases and J 1 base, with 10 bases left between them. The CDR3 bases are TGCGCCAGCAGCTTGGGCCCCGGAGGGAACACTGAAGCTTTCTTT. Its translation is CASSLGPGGNTEAFF.

This sequence joins TRBV10-3 and TRBJ2-1, with TRBD2 matching over 16 bases. The ends lost 6 bases at V and 0 bases at J; junction bases unmatched: 5. The CDR3 consists of 18 residues. The germline CDR1 and CDR2 sequences are ENHRY and SYGVKD. CDR3 bases: TGTGCCATCAGGGGACTAGCGGGGGGGTCCAGCTCCTACAATGAGCAGTTCTTC. This sequence encodes CAIRGLAGGSSSYNEQFF.

The genes are TRBV2 and TRBJ2-2; a weak D match, TRBD1 (6 bases). There are 15 residues in the CDR3. Germline CDR1 is SNHLY and CDR2 is FYNNEI. V was cut by 10 bases and J by 3 bases, with 18 bases left in between. This CDR3 reads CATQGSRPDTGELFF. The CDR3 nucleotides read TGTGCCACCCAGGGGTCCAGGCCGGACACCGGGGAGCTGTTTTTT.

The CDR3 protein is CASSKVGEFYYEQYF. The DNA of the CDR3 is TGTGCCAGCAGCAAGGTTGGAGAATTCTACTACGAGCAGTACTTC. The chain has TRBV11-2 and TRBJ2-7; D call uncertain. This CDR3 has 15 residues. Trimming shortened V by 5 bases and J by 3 bases, and 17 bases separated the two germline ends. Per germline, CDR1 SGHAT and CDR2 FQNNGV.

In its sample, this clone was seen once. The chain uses TRBV30 and TRBJ1-2; the D is unclear. Germline lookup yields CDR1 GTSNPN and CDR2 SVGIG (reference sequence). The V and J ends lost 3 bases and 1 base respectively, with 12 bases between them. This CDR3 has 14 residues. The CDR3: CAWRDGARNYGYTF. As DNA, the CDR3 is TGTGCCTGGAGAGACGGAGCGCGTAACTATGGCTACACCTTC.

Concerning this clone: The junction and the germline gene differ at one end; a read error may be behind it. This chain uses TRBV12-5 with TRBJ2-2; tentatively, D is TRBD1 (5 bases). Germline assignment: CDR1 LGHNT and CDR2 FRNRAP. This CDR3 spans 14 amino acids. The CDR3 region is CASGLSGNNGELFF. The DNA of the CDR3 is TGTGCTAGTGGTTTGTCAGGGAACAACGGGGAGCTGTTTTTT.

The gene calls are TRBV4-3 and TRBJ1-3, with TRBD1 matching over 7 bases. The CDR3 has 15 residues. V shed 0 bases, J shed 4 bases, and the junction held 3 bases outside the gene matches. CDR1 and CDR2 (germline): LGHNA, YSLEER. CDR3 protein: CASSQDGTEGNTIYF. In DNA, the CDR3 is TGCGCCAGCAGCCAAGACGGGACAGAAGGAAACACCATATATTTT.

This clone was seen a few times. The rearrangement joins TRBV30 to TRBJ1-3, with 7 positions matching TRBD1. Unmatched junction bases numbered 6, after V lost 2 bases and J lost 2 bases. The CDR3 length is 15 residues. Per germline, CDR1 GTSNPN and CDR2 SVGIG (reference sequence). Here the CDR3 DNA reads TGTGCCTGGAGTCCTGACAGGGCTACTGGAAACACCATATATTTT. It translates to CAWSPDRATGNTIYF.

The CDR3 DNA sequence: TGTGCCAGTAGAGAAAGGACAGGCGTTGAGCAGTTCTTC. Encoded protein: CASRERTGVEQFF. The chain has TRBV19 and TRBJ2-1; TRBD1 matches 7 bases. Germline trimming cut 6 bases from V and 9 bases from J; bases unmatched to any gene: 8. Germline CDR1 reads LNHDA; CDR2 reads SQIVND (reference sequence). The CDR3 sequence is 13 residues long.

V usage is TRBV7-2 and J usage is TRBJ1-2; 7 nucleotides align to TRBD1. This CDR3 contains 16 residues. Germline CDR1 and CDR2: SGHTA and FQGNSA. J gave up 5 bases and V 3 bases, and 12 bases lay outside the gene matches. DNA for the CDR3: TGTGCCAGCAGCTTCCCCCCCGGGACAGCAATATATGGCTACACCTTC. This sequence encodes CASSFPPGTAIYGYTF.

This sequence joins TRBV2 and TRBJ1-2, with D possibly matching TRBD1 (5 bases). CDR3 length: 14 residues. Germline lookup yields CDR1 SNHLY and CDR2 FYNNEI. Between the trimmed V and J ends, which lost 7 bases and 3 bases, there was a span of 15 bases. This CDR3 reads CASNPDLGDYGYTF. For the CDR3, the DNA is TGTGCCAGCAATCCCGACTTAGGGGACTATGGCTACACCTTC.

The chain recombines TRBV27 with TRBJ1-1; D gene ambiguous. V dropped 5 bases and J dropped 4 bases, with 23 bases sitting between them. CDR1 and CDR2 (germline): MNHEY, SMNVEV (reference sequence). The CDR3 spans 17 residues. The CDR3 loop reads CASSKEGFGLRLTEAFF. The CDR3 DNA follows: TGTGCCAGCAGTAAAGAAGGGTTTGGACTGAGGCTCACTGAAGCTTTCTTT.

This chain uses TRBV25-1 with TRBJ2-7, with 7 bases aligning to TRBD1. The ends lost 2 bases at V and 2 bases at J; junction bases unmatched: 6. This CDR3 has 15 residues. Looked up from germline, CDR1 is MGHDK and CDR2 is SYGVNS. CDR3 nucleotide sequence: TGTGCCAGCAGTGAAACAGGGGCCAGGACCTACGAGCAGTACTTC. Protein sequence: CASSETGARTYEQYF.

This rearrangement joins TRBV7-3 to TRBJ1-1; 9 bases are shared with TRBD1. The CDR3 contains 15 residues. V was pared by 8 bases and J by 1 base, with 8 bases of the junction left unmatched. Germline CDR1 reads SGHTA; CDR2 reads FQGTGA. The CDR3 DNA follows: TGTGCCAGCCTGTCTACAGGGGGCGGGAACACTGAAGCTTTCTTT. This translates into CASLSTGGGNTEAFF.

This clone has more than one count but fewer than ten. The V and J genes are TRBV5-1 and TRBJ1-6; possibly TRBD1 for D (6 bases). The CDR3 covers 14 residues. V lost 2 bases to trimming and J lost 8 bases, with 11 bases between them. Germline CDR1 and CDR2: SGHRS and YFSETQ. The DNA of the CDR3 is TGCGCCAGCAGCTTTGACAGGAATTATTCACCCCTCCACTTT. It codes for CASSFDRNYSPLHF.

V is TRBV2 and J is TRBJ2-3; 8 nucleotides agree with TRBD2. The CDR3 consists of 15 residues. J was trimmed by 8 bases and V by 3 bases; bases with no gene match: 10. The V gene's germline CDR1 is SNHLY and CDR2 FYNNEI. As DNA, the CDR3 is TGTGCCAGCAGTGAGTGGCAGGGACTAGATAGTACGCAGTATTTT. This gives the protein CASSEWQGLDSTQYF.

A few counts support this clone. This chain connects TRBV5-6 to TRBJ2-3; D is ambiguous. V gave up 0 bases and J gave up 2 bases, with 16 bases separating them. Looked up from germline, CDR1 is SGHDT and CDR2 is YYEEEE. The CDR3 contains 17 residues. CDR3 sequence (DNA): TGTGCCAGCAGCTTGGGCTTTGACGGCGGTTACACAGATACGCAGTATTTT. This encodes CASSLGFDGGYTDTQYF.

This clone was seen just once. The V call is TRBV15, the J call TRBJ1-5; TRBD1 is a possible D gene (6 bases). The CDR3 is made up of 16 amino acids. Germline V gives CDR1 LNHNV, CDR2 YYDKDF (reference sequence). Trimming took 3 bases from V and 6 from J, leaving 18 bases between them. CDR3 residues: CATSSPYGQGSQPQHF. In DNA form, the CDR3 reads TGTGCCACCAGCAGTCCCTACGGGCAGGGGAGTCAGCCCCAGCATTTT.

J is TRBJ2-5 and V is TRBV3-1 (or the pseudogene TRBV3-2); 8 bases line up with TRBD2. Trimming cost V 1 base and J 4 bases; bases outside gene matches: 2. This CDR3 has 14 residues. From germline, CDR1 is LGHDT and CDR2 YNNKEL (reference sequence). This CDR3 is CASSQAGGPETQYF. The CDR3 DNA sequence: TGTGCCAGCAGCCAAGCGGGGGGGCCAGAGACCCAGTACTTC.

This sequence joins TRBV5-4 and TRBJ2-1; TRBD1 matches 9 bases. Unmatched junction bases numbered 9, after V lost 7 bases and J lost 10 bases. The CDR3 is 13 residues long. From germline, CDR1 is SGHNT and CDR2 YYREEE (reference sequence). CDR3 residues: CASRSTGGGEQFF. CDR3 nucleotide sequence: TGTGCCAGCCGCTCAACAGGGGGCGGGGAGCAGTTCTTC.

J is TRBJ1-1 and V is TRBV18; a weak D match, TRBD1 (6 bases). V was clipped by 3 bases and J by 7 bases, with 9 bases between them. There are 12 residues in the CDR3. The germline V gene encodes CDR1 KGHSH and CDR2 LQKENI. The DNA for the CDR3 is TGTGCCAGCTCACCGGGACAAGATGAAGCTTTCTTT. Translation gives CASSPGQDEAFF.

This chain joins TRBV11-2 and TRBJ2-7; TRBD2 matches 10 bases. The CDR3 is 15 amino acids. Per the germline V gene, CDR1 is SGHAT and CDR2 is FQNNGV. With V trimmed by 7 bases and J by 0 bases, 6 bases remained unmatched. The CDR3 coding sequence is TGTGCCAGCATTTTTAGCGGGGGGAGCTCCTACGAGCAGTACTTC. Residues: CASIFSGGSSYEQYF.

This clone was seen just once. The rearrangement joins TRBV5-1 to TRBJ2-7, with a possible D match to TRBD1 (5 bases). Germline values: CDR1 SGHRS, CDR2 YFSETQ. The V end lost 6 bases, the J end lost 6 bases, and 16 bases lay between the germline ends. The CDR3 covers 13 residues. CDR3 sequence reads: CASNGQGIGEQYF. DNA for the CDR3: TGCGCCAGCAACGGGCAGGGAATCGGCGAGCAGTACTTC. Drawing the rest from reference TRBV5-1 and TRBJ2-7, the complete variable domain is KAGVTQTPRYLIKTRGQQVTLSCSPISGHRSVSWYQQTPGQGLQFLFEYFSETQRNKGNFPGRFSGRQFSNSRSEMNVSTLELGDSALYLCASNGQGIGEQYFGPGTRLTVT.

V usage is TRBV20-1 and J usage is TRBJ2-1; 10 bases fit TRBD1. V lost 3 bases and J lost 8; bases outside the gene matches: 7. Germline V gene data show CDR1 as DFQATT and CDR2 as SNEGSKA (reference sequence). The CDR3 consists of 14 residues. CDR3 region: CSASIRTGGDEQFF. DNA of the CDR3: TGCAGTGCTAGTATCCGGACAGGGGGAGATGAGCAGTTCTTC.